The rows below give T cell receptor beta chains drawn from one sample of a study of OX40 agonist ivuxolimab in advanced cancers. Profiling relied on immunoSEQ multiplex PCR, and the TCRdb table lists in-frame clones only, not all of them. The data show approximately 98,000 clones, around 80% seen once. The material was CD4+ or CD8+ T cells sorted from blood, obtained in a trial of the OX40 agonist ivuxolimab. These receptors were collected from an adult with an advanced solid tumor such as melanoma, head and neck, liver or kidney cancer. Both conserved end residues are part of each CDR3. A D gene is named only where the DNA matches it firmly.

J gene: TRBJ2-5
V gene: TRBV6-6
D gene: NA
CDR3 DNA: TGTGCCAGCAGTCAGGGTCCACGGTTAAAGTACTTC
CDR3 protein: CASSQGPRLKYF

J gene: TRBJ1-5
V gene: TRBV19
D gene: NA
CDR3 DNA: TGTGCCAGTAGTATAGCGACAGAGAATCAGCCCCAGCATTTT
CDR3 protein: CASSIATENQPQHF

J gene: TRBJ2-7
V gene: TRBV27
D gene: TRBD2
CDR3 DNA: TGTGCCAGCAGTTTAACTCTAGGGAGGGGCAACCACGAGCAGTACTTC
CDR3 protein: CASSLTLGRGNHEQYF

J gene: TRBJ2-7
V gene: TRBV30
D gene: TRBD1
CDR3 DNA: TGTGCCTGGAGTCCAGGGGGCCCCTACGAGCAGTACTTC
CDR3 protein: CAWSPGGPYEQYF

J gene: TRBJ2-2
V gene: TRBV2
D gene: TRBD2
CDR3 DNA: TGTGCCAGCAGTTACGGACTAGCGGGCACCGGGGAGCTGTTTTTT
CDR3 protein: CASSYGLAGTGELFF

J gene: TRBJ2-1
V gene: TRBV7-3
D gene: TRBD2
CDR3 DNA: TGTGCCAGCAGCTACATTGCCCCGGGACTAGAGAGCAATGAGCAGTTCTTC
CDR3 protein: CASSYIAPGLESNEQFF

J gene: TRBJ2-2
V gene: TRBV5-1
D gene: NA
CDR3 DNA: TGCGCCAGCAGCTTTGGAGGGGACACCGGGGAGCTGTTTTTT
CDR3 protein: CASSFGGDTGELFF

J gene: TRBJ2-7
V gene: TRBV7-2
D gene: TRBD2
CDR3 DNA: TGTGCCAGCACCCTAGCGGGGAGCTCCTACGAGCAGTACTTC
CDR3 protein: CASTLAGSSYEQYF

J gene: TRBJ2-7
V gene: TRBV5-1
D gene: TRBD2
CDR3 DNA: TGCGCCAGCAGTCCCTGGAGGTCTGCCGGGACTAGCGGGGACGAGCAGTACTTC
CDR3 protein: CASSPWRSAGTSGDEQYF

J gene: TRBJ1-3
V gene: TRBV18
D gene: NA
CDR3 DNA: TGTGCCAGCACCGAAGATTCTGGAAACACCATATATTTT
CDR3 protein: CASTEDSGNTIYF